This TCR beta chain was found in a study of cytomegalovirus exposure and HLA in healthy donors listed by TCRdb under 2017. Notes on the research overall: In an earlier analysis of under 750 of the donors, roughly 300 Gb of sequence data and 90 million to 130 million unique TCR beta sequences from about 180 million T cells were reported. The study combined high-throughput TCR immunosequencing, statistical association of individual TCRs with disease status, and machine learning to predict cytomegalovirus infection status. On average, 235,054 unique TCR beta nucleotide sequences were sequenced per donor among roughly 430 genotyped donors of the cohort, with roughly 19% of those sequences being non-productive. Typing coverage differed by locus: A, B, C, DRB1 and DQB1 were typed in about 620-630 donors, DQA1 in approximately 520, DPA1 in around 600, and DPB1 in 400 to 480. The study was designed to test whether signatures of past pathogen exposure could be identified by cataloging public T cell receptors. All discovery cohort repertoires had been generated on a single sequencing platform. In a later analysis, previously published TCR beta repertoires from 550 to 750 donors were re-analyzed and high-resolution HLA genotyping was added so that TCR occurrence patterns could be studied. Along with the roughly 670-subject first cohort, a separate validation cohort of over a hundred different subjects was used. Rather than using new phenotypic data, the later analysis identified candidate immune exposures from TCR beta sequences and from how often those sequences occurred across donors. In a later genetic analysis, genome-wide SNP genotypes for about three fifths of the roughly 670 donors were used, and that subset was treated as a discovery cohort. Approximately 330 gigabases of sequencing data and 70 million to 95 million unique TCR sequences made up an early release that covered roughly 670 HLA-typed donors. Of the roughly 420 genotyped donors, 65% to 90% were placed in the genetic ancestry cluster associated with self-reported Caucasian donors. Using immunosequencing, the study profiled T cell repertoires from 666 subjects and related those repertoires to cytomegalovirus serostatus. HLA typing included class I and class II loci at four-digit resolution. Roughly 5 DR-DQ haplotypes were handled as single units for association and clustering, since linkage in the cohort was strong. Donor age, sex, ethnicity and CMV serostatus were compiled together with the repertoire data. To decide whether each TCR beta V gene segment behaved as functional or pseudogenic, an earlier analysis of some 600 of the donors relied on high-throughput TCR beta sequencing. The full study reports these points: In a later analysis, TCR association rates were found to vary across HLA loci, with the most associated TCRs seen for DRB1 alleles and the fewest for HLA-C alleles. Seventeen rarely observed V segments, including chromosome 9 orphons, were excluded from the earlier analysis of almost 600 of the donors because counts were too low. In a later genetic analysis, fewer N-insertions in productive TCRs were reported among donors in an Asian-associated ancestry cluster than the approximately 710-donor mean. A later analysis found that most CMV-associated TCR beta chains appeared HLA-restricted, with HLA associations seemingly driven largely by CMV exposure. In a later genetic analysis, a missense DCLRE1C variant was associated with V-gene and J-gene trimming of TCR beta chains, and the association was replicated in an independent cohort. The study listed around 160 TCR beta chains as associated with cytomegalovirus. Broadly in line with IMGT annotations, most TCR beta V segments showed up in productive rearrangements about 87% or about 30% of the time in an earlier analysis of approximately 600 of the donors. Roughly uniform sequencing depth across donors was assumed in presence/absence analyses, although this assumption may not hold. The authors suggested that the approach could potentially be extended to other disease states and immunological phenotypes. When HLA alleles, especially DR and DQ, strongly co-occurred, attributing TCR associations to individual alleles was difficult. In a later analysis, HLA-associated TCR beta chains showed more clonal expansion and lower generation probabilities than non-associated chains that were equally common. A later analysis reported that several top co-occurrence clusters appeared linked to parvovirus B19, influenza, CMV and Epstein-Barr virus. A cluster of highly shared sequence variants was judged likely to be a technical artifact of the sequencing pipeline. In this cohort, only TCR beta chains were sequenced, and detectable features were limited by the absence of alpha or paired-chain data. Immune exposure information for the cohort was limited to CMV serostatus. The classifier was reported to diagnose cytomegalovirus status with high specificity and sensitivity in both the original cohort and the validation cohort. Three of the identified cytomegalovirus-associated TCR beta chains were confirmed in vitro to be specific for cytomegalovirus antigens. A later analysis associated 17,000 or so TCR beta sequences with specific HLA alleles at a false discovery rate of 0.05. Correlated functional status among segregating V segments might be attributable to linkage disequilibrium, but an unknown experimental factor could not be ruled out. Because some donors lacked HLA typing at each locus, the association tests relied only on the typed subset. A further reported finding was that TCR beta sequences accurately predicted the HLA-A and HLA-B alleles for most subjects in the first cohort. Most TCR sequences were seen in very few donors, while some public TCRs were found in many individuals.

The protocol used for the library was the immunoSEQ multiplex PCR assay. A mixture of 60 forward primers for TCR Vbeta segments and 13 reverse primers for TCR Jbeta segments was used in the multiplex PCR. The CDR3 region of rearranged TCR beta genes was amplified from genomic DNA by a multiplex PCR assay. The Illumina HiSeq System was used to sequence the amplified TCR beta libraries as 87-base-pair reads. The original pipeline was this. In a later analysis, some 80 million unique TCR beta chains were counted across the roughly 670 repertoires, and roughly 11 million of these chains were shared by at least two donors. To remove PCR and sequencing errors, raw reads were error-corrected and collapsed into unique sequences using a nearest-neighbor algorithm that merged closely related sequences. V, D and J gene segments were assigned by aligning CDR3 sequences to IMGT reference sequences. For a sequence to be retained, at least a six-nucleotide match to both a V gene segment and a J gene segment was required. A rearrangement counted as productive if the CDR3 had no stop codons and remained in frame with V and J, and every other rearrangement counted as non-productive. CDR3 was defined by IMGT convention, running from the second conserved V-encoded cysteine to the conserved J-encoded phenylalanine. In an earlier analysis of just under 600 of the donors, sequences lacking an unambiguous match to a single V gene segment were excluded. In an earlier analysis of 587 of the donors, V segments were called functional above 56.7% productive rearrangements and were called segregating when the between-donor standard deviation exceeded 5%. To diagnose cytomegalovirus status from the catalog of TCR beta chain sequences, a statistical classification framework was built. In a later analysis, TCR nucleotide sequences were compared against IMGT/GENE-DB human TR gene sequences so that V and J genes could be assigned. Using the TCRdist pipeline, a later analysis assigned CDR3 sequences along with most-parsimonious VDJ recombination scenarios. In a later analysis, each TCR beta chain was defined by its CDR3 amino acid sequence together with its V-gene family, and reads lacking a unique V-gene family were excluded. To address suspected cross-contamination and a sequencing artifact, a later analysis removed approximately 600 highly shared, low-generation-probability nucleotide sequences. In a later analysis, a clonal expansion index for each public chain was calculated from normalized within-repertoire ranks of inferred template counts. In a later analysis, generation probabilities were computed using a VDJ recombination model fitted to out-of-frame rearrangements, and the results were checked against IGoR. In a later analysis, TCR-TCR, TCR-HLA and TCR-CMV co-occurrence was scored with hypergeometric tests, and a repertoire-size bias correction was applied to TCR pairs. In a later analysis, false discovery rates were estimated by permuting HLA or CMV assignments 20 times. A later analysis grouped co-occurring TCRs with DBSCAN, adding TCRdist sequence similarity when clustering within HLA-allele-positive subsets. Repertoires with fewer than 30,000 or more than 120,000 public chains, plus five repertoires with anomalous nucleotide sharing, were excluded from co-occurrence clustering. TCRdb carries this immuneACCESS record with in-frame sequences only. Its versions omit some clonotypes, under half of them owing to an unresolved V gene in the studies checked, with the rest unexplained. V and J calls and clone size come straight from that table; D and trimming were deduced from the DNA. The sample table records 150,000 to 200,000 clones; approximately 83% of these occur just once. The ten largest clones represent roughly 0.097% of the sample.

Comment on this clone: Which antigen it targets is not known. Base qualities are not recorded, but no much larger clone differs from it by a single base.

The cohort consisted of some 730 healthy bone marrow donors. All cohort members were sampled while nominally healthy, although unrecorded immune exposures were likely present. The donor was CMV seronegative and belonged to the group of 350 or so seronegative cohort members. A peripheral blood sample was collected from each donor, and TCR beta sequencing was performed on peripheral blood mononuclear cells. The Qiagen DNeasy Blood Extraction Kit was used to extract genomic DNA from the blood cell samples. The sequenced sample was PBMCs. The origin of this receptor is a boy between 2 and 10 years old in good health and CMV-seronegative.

The CDR3: CASSSSGSWEGYSNQPQHF. The nucleotide sequence is given as TGTGCCAGCAGTTCCTCCGGCAGTTGGGAGGGGTATAGCAATCAGCCCCAGCATTTT. Here the chain combines TRBV5-8 and TRBJ1-5; a tentative D call is TRBD1 (5 bases match). From the germline V gene, CDR1 is SGHTS and CDR2 is YDEGEE. Trimming at the junction amounts to 5 bases on V and 0 bases on J, and the germline ends lie 24 bases apart. The CDR3 starts with the cysteine, ends with the phenylalanine, and has 19 residues. Only the CDR3 DNA stays, 57 bases, in frame from base 1.